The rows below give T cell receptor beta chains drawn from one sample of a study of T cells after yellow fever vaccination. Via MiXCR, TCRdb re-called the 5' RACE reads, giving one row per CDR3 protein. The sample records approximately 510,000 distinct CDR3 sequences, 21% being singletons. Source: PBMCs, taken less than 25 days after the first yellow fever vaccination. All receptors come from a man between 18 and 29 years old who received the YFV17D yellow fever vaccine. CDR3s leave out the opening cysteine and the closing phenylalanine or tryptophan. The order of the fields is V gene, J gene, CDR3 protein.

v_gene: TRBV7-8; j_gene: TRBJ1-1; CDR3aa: ASSLYRGPETEAF
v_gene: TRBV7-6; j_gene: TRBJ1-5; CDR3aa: ASSLGSYQPQH
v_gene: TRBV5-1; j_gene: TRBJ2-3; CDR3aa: ASSSLPGLAGGTVADTQY
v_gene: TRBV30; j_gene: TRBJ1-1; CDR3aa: AWTSWNTEAF
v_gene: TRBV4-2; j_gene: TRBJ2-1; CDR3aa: ASSQAKYNEQF
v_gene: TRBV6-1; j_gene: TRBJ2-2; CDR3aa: ASSRNLAANTGELF
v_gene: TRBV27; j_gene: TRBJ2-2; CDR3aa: ASSYDRGANTGELF
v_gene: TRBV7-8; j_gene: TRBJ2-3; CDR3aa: ASSLGLWATGPDTQY
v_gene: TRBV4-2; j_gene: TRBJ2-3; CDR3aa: ASSQETAWLAGVADTQY
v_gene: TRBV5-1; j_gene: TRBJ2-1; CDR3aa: ASSPGTSGGRLSSYNEQF
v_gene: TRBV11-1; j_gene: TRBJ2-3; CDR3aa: ASSFTGTGGGDTQY
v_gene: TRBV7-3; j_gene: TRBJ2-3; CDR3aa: ASSSGTSGRVDTQY
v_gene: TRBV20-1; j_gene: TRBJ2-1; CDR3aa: SARDLGGEQF
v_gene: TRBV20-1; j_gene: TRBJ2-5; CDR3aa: SAKGLNSETQY
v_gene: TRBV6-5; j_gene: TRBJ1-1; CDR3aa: ASSYSGAGTEAF
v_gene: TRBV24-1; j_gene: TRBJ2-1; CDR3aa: ATSDLSGREQF
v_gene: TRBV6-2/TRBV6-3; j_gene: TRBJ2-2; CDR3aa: ASSPRDRVLSGELF
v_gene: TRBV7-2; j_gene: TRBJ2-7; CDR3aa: ASSLVVGLEQY
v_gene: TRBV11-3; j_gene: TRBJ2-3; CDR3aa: ASSLGLAGATDTQY
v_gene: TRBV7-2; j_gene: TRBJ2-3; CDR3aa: ASSNGTSGGGRVTQY
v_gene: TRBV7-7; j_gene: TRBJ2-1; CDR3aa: ASSPGHDNEQF
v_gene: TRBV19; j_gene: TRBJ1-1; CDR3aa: ADSGGCRSTEAF
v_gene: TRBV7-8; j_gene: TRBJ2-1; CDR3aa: ASTHLGGLGIGNEQF
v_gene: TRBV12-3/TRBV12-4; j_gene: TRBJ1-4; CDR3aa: ATAEGATNEKLF
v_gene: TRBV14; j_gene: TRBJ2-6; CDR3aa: ASSQFRTSSGANVLT
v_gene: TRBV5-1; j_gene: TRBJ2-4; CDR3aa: ASSFEGGPNIQY
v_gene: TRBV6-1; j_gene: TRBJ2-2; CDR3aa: ASSWTSGGVGGELF
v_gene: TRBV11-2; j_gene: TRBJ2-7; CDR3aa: ASSWVGYEQY
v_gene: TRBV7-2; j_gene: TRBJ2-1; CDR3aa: AVRGQSSYNEQF
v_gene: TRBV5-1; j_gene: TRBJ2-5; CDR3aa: ASSLAGLGETQY
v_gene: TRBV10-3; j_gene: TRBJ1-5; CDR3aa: ATSDNLRGNQPQH
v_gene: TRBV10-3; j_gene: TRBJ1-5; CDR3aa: AISDSYQPQH
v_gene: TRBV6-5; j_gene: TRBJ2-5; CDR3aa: ASSYIHQQETQY
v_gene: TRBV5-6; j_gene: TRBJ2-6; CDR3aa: ASSLPFYSGANVLT
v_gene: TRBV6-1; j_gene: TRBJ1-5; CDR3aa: ASSPTSNQPQH
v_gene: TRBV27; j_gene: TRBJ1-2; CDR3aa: ASSPPGDSGYT
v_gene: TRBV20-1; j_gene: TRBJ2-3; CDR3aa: SASQPALDTQY
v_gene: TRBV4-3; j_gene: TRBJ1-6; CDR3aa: ASSQEAMDSPLH
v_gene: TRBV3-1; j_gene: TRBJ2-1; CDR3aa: ASSQTSGGAMQF
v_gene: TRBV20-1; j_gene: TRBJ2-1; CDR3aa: SAREGGPRLYNEQF
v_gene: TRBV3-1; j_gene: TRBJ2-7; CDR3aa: ASSHTSYEQY
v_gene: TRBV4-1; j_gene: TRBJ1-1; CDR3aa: ASSQGTGNRNTEAF
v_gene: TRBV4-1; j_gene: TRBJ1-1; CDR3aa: ASSQERGGTEAF